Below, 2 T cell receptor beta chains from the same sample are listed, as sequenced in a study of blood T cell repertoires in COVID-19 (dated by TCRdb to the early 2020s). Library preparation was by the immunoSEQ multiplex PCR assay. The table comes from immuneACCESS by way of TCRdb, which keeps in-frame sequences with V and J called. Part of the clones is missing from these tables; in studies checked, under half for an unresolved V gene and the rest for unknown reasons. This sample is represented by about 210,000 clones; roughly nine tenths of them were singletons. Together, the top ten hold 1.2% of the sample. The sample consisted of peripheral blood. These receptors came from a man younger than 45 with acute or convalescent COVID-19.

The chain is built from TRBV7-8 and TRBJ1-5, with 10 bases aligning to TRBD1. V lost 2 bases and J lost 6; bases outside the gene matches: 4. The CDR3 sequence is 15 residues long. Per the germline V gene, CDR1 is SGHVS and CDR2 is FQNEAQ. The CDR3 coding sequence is TGTGCCAGCAGCTTAAATAGGGACAGGGGTCAGCCCCAGCATTTT. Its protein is CASSLNRDRGQPQHF.

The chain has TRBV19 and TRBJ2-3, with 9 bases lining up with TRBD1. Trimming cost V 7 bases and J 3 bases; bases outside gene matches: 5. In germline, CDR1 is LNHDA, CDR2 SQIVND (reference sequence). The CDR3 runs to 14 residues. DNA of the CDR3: TGTGCCAGTAAGACGACAGGGGGGACAGATACGCAGTATTTT. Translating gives CASKTTGGTDTQYF.